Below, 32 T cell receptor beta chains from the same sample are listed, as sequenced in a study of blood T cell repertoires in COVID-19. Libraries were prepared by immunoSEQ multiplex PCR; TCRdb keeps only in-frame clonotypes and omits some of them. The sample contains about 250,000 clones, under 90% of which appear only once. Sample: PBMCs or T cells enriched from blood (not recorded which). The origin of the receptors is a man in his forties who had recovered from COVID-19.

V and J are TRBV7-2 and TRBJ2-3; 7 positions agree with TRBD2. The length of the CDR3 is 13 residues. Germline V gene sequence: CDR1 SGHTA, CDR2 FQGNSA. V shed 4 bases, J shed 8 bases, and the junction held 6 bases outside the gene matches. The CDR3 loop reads CASSSNPGGTQYF. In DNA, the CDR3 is TGTGCCAGCAGCTCCAACCCGGGAGGTACGCAGTATTTT.

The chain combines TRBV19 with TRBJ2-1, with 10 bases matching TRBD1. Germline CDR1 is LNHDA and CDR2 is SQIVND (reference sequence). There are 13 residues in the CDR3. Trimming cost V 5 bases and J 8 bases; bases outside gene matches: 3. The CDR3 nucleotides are TGTGCCAGTAGTCTCGGGACAGGGGATGAGCAGTTCTTC. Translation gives CASSLGTGDEQFF.

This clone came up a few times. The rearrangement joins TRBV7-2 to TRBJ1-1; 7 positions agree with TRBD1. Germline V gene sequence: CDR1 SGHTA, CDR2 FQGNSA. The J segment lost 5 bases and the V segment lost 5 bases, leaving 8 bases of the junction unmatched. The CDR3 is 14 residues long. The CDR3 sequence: CASSPGQVSTEAFF. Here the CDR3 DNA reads TGTGCCAGCAGCCCCGGACAGGTTTCGACTGAAGCTTTCTTT. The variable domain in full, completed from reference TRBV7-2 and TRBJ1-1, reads GAGVSQSPSNKVTEKGKDVELRCDPISGHTALYWYRQSLGQGLEFLIYFQGNSAPDKSGLPSDRFSAERTGGSVSTLTIQRTQQEDSAVYLCASSPGQVSTEAFFGQGTRLTVV.

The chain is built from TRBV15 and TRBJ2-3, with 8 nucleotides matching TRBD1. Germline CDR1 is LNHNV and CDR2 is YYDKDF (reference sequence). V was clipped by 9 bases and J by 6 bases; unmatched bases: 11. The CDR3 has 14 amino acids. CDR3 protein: CATEDRGMSDTQYF. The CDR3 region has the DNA TGTGCCACGGAAGACAGGGGAATGAGCGATACGCAGTATTTT.

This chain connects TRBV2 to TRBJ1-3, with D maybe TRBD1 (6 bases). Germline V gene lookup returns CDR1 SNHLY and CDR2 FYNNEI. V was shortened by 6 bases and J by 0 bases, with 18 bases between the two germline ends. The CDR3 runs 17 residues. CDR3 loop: CASRRGGITDSGNTIYF. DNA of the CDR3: TGTGCCAGCAGGAGGGGGGGGATAACTGACTCTGGAAACACCATATATTTT.

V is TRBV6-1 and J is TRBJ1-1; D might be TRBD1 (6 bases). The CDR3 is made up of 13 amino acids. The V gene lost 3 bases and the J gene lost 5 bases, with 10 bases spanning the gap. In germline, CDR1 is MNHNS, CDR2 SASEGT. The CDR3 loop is CASSDQGRTEAFF. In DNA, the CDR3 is TGTGCCAGCAGTGACCAGGGGCGGACTGAAGCTTTCTTT.

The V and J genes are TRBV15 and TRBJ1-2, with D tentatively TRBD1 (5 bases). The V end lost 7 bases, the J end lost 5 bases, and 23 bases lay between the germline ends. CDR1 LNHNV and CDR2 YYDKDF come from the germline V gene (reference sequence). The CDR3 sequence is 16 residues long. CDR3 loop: CATNPGRGRPPYGYTF. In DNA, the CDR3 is TGTGCCACCAACCCAGGGAGGGGCCGGCCCCCATATGGCTACACCTTC.

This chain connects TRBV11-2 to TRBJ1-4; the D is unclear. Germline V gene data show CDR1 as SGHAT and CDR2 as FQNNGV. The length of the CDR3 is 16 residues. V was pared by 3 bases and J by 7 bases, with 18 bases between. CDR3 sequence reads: CASSFPAGLVSEKLFF. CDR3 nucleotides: TGTGCCAGCAGCTTCCCAGCGGGTCTAGTTAGTGAAAAACTGTTTTTT.

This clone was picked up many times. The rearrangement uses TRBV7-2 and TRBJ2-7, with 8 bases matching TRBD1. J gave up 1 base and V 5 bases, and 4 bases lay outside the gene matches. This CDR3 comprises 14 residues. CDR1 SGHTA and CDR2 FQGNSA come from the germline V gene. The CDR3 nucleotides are TGTGCCAGCAGCGATAGGACAGGGTCCTACGAGCAGTACTTC. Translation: CASSDRTGSYEQYF.

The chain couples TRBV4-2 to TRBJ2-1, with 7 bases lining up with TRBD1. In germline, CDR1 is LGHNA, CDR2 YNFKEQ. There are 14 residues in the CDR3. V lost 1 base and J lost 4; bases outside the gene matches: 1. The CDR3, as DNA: TGTGCCAGCAGCCAAGCGGGACAGTACAATGAGCAGTTCTTC. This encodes CASSQAGQYNEQFF.

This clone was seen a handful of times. CDR3 protein: CASSLGVATEAFF. As DNA, the CDR3 is TGTGCCAGCAGCTTAGGGGTAGCGACTGAAGCTTTCTTT. V usage is TRBV7-9 and J usage is TRBJ1-1; no clear D. The CDR3 is made up of 13 amino acids. Trimming left V 1 base short and J 5 bases short, with 8 bases between. Germline values: CDR1 SEHNR, CDR2 FQNEAQ (reference sequence).

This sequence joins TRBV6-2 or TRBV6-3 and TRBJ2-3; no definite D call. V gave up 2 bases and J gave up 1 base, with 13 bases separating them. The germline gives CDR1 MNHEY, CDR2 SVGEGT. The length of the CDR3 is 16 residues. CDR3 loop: CASSYIRSSGTDTQYF. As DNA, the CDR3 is TGTGCCAGCAGTTACATCAGGTCTTCTGGCACAGATACGCAGTATTTT.

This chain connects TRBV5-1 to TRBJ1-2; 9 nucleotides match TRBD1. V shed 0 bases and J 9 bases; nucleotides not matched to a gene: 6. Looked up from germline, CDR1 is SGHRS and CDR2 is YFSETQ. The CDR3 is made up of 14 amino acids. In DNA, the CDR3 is TGCGCCAGCAGCTTGGCTCGGACAGGGGATCGCTACACCTTC. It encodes CASSLARTGDRYTF.

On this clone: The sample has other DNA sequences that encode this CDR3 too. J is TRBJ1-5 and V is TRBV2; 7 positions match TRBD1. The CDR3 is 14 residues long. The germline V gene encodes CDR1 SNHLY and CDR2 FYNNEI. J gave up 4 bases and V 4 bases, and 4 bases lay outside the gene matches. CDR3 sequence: CASSGAGGNQPQHF. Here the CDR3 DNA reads TGTGCCAGCAGTGGGGCAGGGGGGAATCAGCCCCAGCATTTT.

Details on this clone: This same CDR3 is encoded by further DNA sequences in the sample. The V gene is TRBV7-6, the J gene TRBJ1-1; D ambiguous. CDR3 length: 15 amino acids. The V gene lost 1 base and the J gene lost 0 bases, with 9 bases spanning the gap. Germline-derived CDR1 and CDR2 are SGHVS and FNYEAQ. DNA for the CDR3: TGTGCCAGCAGCTTAGGGACGGGGATGAACACTGAAGCTTTCTTT. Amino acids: CASSLGTGMNTEAFF.

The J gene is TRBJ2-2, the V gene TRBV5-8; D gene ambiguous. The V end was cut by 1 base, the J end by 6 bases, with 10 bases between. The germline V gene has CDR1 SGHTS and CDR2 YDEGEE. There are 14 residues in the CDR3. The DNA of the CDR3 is TGTGCCAGCAGCTTGTCAGTCTCCCCCGGGGAGCTGTTTTTT. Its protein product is CASSLSVSPGELFF.

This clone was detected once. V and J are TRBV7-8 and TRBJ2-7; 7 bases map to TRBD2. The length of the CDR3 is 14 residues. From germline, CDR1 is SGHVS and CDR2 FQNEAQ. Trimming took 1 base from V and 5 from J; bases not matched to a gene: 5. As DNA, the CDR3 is TGTGCCAGCAGCTTAGTTAGCGGGTCCAACGAGCAGTACTTC. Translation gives CASSLVSGSNEQYF.

CDR3 coding DNA: TGTGCCAGTAAAAGGAGCACGTCTGGTACCTACGAGCAGTACTTC. Translating it yields CASKRSTSGTYEQYF. The genes are TRBV19 and TRBJ2-7; D not resolved. Germline CDR1 reads LNHDA; CDR2 reads SQIVND (reference sequence). The CDR3 loop spans 15 amino acids. V was cut by 7 bases and J by 2 bases, with 18 bases left in between.

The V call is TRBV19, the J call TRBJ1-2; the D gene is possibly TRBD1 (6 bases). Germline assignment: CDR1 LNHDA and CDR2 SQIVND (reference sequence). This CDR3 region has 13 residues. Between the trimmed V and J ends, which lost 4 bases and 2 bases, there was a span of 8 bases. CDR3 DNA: TGTGCCAGTAGTAACAGGGCCAACTATGGCTACACCTTC. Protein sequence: CASSNRANYGYTF.

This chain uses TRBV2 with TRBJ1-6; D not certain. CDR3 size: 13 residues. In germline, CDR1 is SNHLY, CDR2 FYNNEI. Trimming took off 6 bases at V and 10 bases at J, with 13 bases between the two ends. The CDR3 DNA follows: TGTGCCAGCAGGAAGTCGGGAAACTCACCCCTCCACTTT. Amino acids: CASRKSGNSPLHF. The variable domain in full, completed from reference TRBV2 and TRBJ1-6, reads EPEVTQTPSHQVTQMGQEVILRCVPISNHLYFYWYRQILGQKVEFLVSFYNNEISEKSEIFDDQFSVERPDGSNFTLKIRSTKLEDSAMYFCASRKSGNSPLHFGNGTRLTVT.

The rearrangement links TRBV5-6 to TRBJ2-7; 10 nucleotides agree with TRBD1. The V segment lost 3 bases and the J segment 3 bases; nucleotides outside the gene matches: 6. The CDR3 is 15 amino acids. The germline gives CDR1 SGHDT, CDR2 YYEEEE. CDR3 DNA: TGTGCCAGCAGCTCGGCCAGGACAGGGGGCTACGAGCAGTACTTC. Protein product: CASSSARTGGYEQYF.

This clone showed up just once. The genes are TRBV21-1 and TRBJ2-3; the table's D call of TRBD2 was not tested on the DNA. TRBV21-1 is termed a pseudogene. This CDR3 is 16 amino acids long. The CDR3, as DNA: TGTGCCAGCAGCAAAGGGCGAGCGGGGAGCACAGATACGCAGTATTTT. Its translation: CASSKGRAGSTDTQYF.

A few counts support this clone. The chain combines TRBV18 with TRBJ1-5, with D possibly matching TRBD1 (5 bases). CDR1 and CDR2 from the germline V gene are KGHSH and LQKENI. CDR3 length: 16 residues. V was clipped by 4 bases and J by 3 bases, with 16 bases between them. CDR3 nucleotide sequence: TGTGCCAGCTCACTATCTTCGGCAGGGCCCAATCAGCCCCAGCATTTT. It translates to CASSLSSAGPNQPQHF.

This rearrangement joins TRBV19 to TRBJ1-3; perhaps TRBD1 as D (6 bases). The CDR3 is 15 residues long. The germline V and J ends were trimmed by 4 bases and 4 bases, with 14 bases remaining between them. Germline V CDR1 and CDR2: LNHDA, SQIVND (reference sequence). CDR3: CASSNGLDRGNTIYF. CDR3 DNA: TGTGCCAGTAGTAACGGCCTGGACAGAGGAAACACCATATATTTT.

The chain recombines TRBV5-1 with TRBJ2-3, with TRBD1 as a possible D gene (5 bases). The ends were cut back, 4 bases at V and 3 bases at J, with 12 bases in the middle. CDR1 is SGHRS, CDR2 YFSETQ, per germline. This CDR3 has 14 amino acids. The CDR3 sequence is CASSADIWTDTQYF. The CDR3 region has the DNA TGCGCCAGCAGCGCGGACATATGGACAGATACGCAGTATTTT.

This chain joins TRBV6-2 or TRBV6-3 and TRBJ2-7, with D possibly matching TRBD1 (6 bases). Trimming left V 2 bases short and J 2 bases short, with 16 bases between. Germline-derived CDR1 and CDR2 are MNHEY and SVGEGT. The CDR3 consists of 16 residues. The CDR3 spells CASSYVPGTQPYEQYF. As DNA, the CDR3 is TGTGCCAGCAGTTACGTCCCCGGGACACAACCCTACGAGCAGTACTTC.

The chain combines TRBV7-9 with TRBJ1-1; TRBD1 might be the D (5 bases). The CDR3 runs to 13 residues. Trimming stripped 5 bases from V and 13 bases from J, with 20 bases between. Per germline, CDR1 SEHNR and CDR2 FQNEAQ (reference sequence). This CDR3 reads CASSPRDGAIVFF. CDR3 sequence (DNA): TGTGCCAGCAGCCCGCGGGACGGGGCGATTGTTTTCTTT.

CDR3 DNA sequence: TGTGCCAGCAGGGGGGCCGGACCCCTCCAAGAGACCCAGTACTTC. Protein product: CASRGAGPLQETQYF. The chain recombines TRBV27 with TRBJ2-5, with D possibly being TRBD1 (6 bases). Germline V gene lookup returns CDR1 MNHEY and CDR2 SMNVEV (reference sequence). CDR3 length: 15 amino acids. Trimming left V 6 bases short and J 1 base short, with 15 bases between.

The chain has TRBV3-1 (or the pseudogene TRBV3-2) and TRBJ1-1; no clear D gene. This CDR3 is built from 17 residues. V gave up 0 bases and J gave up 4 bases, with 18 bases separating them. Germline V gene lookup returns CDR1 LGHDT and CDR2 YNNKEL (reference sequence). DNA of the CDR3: TGTGCCAGCAGCCAAGAACGCGCCCGGGGTAAAAGCACTGAAGCTTTCTTT. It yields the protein CASSQERARGKSTEAFF.

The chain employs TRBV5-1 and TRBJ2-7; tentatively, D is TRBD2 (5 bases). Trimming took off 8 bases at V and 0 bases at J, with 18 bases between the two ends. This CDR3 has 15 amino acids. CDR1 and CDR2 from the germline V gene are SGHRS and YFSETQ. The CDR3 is CARPLGRASSYEQYF. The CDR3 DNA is TGCGCCAGGCCCCTAGGGCGGGCGAGCTCCTACGAGCAGTACTTC.

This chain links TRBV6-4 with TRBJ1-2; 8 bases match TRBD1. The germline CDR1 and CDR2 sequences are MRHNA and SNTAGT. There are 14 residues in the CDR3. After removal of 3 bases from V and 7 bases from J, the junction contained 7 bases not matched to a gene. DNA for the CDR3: TGTGCCAGCAGTGATCAACAGGGGGATCTTGGCTACACCTTC. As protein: CASSDQQGDLGYTF.

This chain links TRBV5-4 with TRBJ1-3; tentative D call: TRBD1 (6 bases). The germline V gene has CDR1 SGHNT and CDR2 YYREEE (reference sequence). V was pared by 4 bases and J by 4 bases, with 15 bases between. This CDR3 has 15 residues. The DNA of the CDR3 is TGTGCCAGCAGCCACTTAGGGACAAAGGGAAACACCATATATTTT. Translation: CASSHLGTKGNTIYF.